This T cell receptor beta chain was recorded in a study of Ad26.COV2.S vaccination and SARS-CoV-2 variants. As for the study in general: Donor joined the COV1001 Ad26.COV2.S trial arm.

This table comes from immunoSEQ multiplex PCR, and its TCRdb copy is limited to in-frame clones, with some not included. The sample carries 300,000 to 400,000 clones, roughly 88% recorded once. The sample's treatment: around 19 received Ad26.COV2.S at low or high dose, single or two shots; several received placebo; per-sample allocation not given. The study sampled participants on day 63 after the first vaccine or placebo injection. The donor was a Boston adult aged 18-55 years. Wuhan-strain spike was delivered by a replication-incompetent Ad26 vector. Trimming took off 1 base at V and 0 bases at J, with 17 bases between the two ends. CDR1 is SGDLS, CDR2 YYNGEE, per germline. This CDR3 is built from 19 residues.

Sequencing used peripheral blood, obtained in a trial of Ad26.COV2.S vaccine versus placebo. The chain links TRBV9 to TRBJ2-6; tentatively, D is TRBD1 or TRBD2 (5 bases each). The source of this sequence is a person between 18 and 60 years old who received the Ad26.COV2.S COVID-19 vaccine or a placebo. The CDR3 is CASSVFGDSGFSGANVLTF. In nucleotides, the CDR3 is TGTGCCAGCAGCGTATTCGGTGACAGCGGATTCTCTGGGGCCAACGTCCTGACTTTC.